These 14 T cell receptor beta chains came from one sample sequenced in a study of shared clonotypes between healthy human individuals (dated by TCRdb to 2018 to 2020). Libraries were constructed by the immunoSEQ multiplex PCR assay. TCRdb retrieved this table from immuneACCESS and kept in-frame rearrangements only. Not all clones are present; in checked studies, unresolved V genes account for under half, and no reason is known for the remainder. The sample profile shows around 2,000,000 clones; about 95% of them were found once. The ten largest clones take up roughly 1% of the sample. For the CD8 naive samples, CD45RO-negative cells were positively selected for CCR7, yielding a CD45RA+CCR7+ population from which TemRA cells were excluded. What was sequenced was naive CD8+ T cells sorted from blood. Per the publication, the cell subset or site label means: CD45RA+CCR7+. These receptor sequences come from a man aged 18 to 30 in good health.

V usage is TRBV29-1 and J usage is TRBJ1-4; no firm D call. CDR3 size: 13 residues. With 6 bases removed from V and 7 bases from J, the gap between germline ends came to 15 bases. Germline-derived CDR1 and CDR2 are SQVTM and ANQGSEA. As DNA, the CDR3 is TGCAGCGTCCTACACTCCGGTGGTGAAAAACTGTTTTTT. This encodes CSVLHSGGEKLFF.

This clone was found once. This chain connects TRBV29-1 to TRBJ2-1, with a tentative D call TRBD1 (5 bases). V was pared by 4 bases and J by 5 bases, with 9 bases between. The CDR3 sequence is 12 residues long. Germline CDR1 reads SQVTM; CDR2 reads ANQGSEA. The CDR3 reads CSVVPRDNEQFF. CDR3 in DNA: TGCAGCGTTGTACCCAGGGACAATGAGCAGTTCTTC.

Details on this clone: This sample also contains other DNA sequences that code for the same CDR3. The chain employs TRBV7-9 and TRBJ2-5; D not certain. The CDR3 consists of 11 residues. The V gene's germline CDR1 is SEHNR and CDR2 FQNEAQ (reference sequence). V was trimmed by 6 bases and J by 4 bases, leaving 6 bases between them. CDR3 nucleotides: TGTGCCAGCAGTTATACAGAGACCCAGTACTTC. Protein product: CASSYTETQYF.

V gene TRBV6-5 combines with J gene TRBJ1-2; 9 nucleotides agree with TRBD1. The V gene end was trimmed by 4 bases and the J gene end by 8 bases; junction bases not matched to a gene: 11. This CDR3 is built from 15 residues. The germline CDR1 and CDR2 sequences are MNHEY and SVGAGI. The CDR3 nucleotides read TGTGCCAGCAGTTCGTCAACAGGGGGCTGGGACGGCTACACCTTC. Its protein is CASSSSTGGWDGYTF.

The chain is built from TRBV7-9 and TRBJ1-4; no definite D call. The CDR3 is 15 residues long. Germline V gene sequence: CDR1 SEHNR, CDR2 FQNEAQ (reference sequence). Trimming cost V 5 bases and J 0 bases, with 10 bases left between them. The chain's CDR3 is CASSTSETTNEKLFF. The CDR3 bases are TGTGCCAGCAGCACATCAGAGACAACTAATGAAAAACTGTTTTTT.

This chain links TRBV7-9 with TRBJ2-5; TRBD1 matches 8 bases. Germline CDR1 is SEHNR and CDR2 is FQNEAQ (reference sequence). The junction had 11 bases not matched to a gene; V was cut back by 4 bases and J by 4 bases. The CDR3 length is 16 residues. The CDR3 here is CASSYGGQDTVETQYF. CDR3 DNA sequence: TGTGCCAGCAGCTACGGGGGACAGGATACCGTAGAGACCCAGTACTTC. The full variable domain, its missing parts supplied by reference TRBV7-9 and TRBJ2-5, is DTGVSQNPRHKITKRGQNVTFRCDPISEHNRLYWYRQTLGQGPEFLTYFQNEAQLEKSRLLSDRFSAERPKGSFSTLEIQRTEQGDSAMYLCASSYGGQDTVETQYFGPGTRLLVL.

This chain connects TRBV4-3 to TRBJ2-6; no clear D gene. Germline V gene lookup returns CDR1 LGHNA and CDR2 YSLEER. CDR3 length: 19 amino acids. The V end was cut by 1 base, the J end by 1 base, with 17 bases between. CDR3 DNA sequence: TGCGCCAGCAGCCAAGTCTTCGGACCTCTCCCTTCTGGGGCCAACGTCCTGACTTTC. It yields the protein CASSQVFGPLPSGANVLTF.

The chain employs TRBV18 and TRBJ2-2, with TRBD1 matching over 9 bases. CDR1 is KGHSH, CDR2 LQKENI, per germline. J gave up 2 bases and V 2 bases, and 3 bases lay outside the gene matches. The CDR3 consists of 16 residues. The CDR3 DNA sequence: TGTGCCAGCTCACCATCGGGACAGGGCAACACCGGGGAGCTGTTTTTT. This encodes CASSPSGQGNTGELFF. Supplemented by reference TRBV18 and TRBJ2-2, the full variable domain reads NAGVMQNPRHLVRRRGQEARLRCSPMKGHSHVYWYRQLPEEGLKFMVYLQKENIIDESGMPKERFSAEFPKEGPSILRIQQVVRGDSAAYFCASSPSGQGNTGELFFGEGSRLTVL.

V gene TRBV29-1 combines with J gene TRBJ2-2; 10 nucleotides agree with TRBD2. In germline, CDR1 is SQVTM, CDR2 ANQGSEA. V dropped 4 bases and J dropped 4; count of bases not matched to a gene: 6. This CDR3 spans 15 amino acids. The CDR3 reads CSVASLAGGTGELFF. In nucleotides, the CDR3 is TGCAGCGTTGCGTCTTTAGCGGGGGGCACCGGGGAGCTGTTTTTT.

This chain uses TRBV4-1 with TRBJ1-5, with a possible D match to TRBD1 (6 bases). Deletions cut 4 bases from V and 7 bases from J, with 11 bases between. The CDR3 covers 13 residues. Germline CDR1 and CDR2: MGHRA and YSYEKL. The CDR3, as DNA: TGCGCCAGCAGCCCGTATACAGGGCAGCCCCAGCATTTT. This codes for CASSPYTGQPQHF.

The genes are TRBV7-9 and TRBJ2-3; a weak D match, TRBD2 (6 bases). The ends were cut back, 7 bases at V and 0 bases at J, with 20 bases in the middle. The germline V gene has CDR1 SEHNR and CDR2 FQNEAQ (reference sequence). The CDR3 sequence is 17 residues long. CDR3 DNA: TGTGCCAGCACCTCGGGGGAGGCTAGCCCTAGCACAGATACGCAGTATTTT. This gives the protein CASTSGEASPSTDTQYF.

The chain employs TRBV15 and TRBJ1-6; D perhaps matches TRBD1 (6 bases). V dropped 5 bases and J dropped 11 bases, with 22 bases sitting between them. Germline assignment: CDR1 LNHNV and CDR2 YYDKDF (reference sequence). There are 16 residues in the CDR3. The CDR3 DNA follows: TGTGCCACCAGCCCTGCGGGGGACAAGCCAGACCCACCCCTCCACTTT. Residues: CATSPAGDKPDPPLHF.

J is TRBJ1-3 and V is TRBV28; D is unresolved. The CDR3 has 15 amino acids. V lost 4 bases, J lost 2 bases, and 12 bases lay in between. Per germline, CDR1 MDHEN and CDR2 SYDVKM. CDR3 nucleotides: TGTGCCAGCAGTTCATGGACGGAGGCTGGAAACACCATATATTTT. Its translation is CASSSWTEAGNTIYF.

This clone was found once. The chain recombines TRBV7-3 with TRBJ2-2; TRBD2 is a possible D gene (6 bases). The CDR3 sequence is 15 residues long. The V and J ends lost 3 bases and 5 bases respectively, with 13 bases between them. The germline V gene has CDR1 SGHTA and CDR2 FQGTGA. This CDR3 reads CASSLLGGGTGELFF. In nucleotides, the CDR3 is TGTGCCAGCAGCTTGTTGGGAGGCGGTACCGGGGAGCTGTTTTTT.